Listed below are T cell receptor beta chains from one sample, sequenced in a study of cytomegalovirus exposure and HLA in healthy donors. Some clones are missing from TCRdb's copy, which holds only in-frame ones; the method was immunoSEQ multiplex PCR. The sample holds tens of thousands of clones, roughly 50% seen once. The sequenced sample consisted of PBMCs. The source of these receptors is a woman aged 40 to 49 in good health and CMV-seropositive. The CDR3 runs from the conserved cysteine through the conserved F or W. The order of the fields is J gene, D gene, V gene, clone size, CDR3 protein, CDR3 DNA. A D gene is named only where the DNA matches it firmly. Not every row has a clone size; where given, it reads once, few, many or a size class.

>TRBJ2-5|TRBD2|TRBV4-2|-
CASSPDGTTQETQYF
TGTGCCAGCAGCCCCGACGGGACTACCCAGGAGACCCAGTACTTC
>TRBJ2-7|TRBD1|TRBV5-6|-
CASLHHQGQLEQYF
TGTGCCAGCCTCCACCACCAGGGACAGCTCGAGCAGTACTTC
>TRBJ1-1|TRBD1|TRBV19|-
CASTPSLSTGGTEAFF
TGTGCCAGCACCCCCTCCCTATCAACAGGGGGCACTGAAGCTTTCTTT
>TRBJ1-5|TRBD1|TRBV5-6|-
CASRTRQGDQPQHF
TGTGCCAGCAGGACTCGACAGGGCGATCAGCCCCAGCATTTT
>TRBJ1-1|-|TRBV9|few
CASSAEGQGDTEAFF
TGTGCCAGCAGCGCGGAGGGGCAAGGTGACACTGAAGCTTTCTTT
>TRBJ1-5|TRBD1|TRBV5-6|-
CASSLAGTVQHF
TGTGCCAGCAGCTTGGCCGGGACAGTCCAGCATTTT
>TRBJ2-3|TRBD2|TRBV30|-
CAWSNSGGNIDTQYF
TGTGCCTGGAGTAACAGCGGGGGGAATATAGATACGCAGTATTTT
>TRBJ2-7|TRBD1|TRBV7-2|few
CASSRQGYEQYF
TGTGCCAGCAGCCGACAGGGCTACGAGCAGTACTTC
>TRBJ2-7|TRBD1|TRBV6-5|-
CASRPGTGSSYEQYF
TGTGCCAGCAGGCCCGGGACAGGGAGCTCCTACGAGCAGTACTTC
>TRBJ1-1|-|TRBV5-1|-
CASSNIQGSNTEAFF
TGCGCCAGCAGCAATATTCAGGGTTCGAACACTGAAGCTTTCTTT
>TRBJ1-6|-|TRBV2|few
CASSPGLGSDSPLHF
TGTGCCAGCAGTCCGGGACTCGGGTCAGATTCACCCCTCCACTTT
>TRBJ2-1|TRBD2|TRBV5-4|-
CASNSPAGGYNEQFF
TGTGCCAGCAACTCTCCGGCGGGGGGCTACAATGAGCAGTTCTTC
>TRBJ1-2|TRBD1|TRBV6-1|-
CASSRGQGAGYGYTF
TGTGCCAGCTCGAGGGGACAGGGGGCGGGCTATGGCTACACCTTC
>TRBJ1-1|TRBD1|TRBV29-1|few
CSVEGTGNTEAFF
TGCAGCGTTGAAGGGACAGGGAACACTGAAGCTTTCTTT
>TRBJ2-3|-|TRBV9|few
CASSVGGGDTQYF
TGTGCCAGCAGCGTAGGAGGGGGAGATACGCAGTATTTT
>TRBJ1-1|TRBD1|TRBV6-1|-
CASRTWTGAEAFF
TGTGCCAGCAGGACCTGGACAGGGGCTGAAGCTTTCTTT
>TRBJ1-6|-|TRBV10-2|few
CASSESWSRLLHF
TGCGCCAGCAGTGAGTCTTGGTCCAGACTCCTCCACTTT
>TRBJ2-2|TRBD2|TRBV6-5|-
CASSYSRGTGELFF
TGTGCCAGCAGTTACTCGCGGGGGACCGGGGAGCTGTTTTTT
>TRBJ2-1|TRBD2|TRBV7-2|once
CASSLSGRGLADYNEQFF
TGTGCCAGCAGCTTATCGGGGCGCGGGCTAGCGGACTACAATGAGCAGTTCTTC
>TRBJ2-4|-|TRBV2|-
CASSEAWGLAKNIQYF
TGTGCCAGCAGTGAAGCGTGGGGGCTAGCCAAAAACATTCAGTACTTC
>TRBJ1-1|-|TRBV4-2|-
CASSRRSGDTNTEAFF
TGTGCCAGCAGCCGAAGGAGTGGGGACACGAACACTGAAGCTTTCTTT
>TRBJ2-7|TRBD2|TRBV7-2|once
CASSSTSGGAYEQYF
TGTGCCAGCAGCTCCACTAGCGGGGGGGCCTACGAGCAGTACTTC
>TRBJ1-6|TRBD1|TRBV4-2|-
CASSQSGGYNSPLHF
TGTGCCAGCAGCCAATCAGGGGGTTATAATTCACCCCTCCACTTT
>TRBJ1-4|-|TRBV30|-
CAWSVWRTNEKLFF
TGTGCCTGGAGTGTTTGGAGGACCAATGAAAAACTGTTTTTT
>TRBJ2-7|TRBD1|TRBV5-1|-
CASSSGGTGAYEQYF
TGCGCCAGCAGCTCAGGCGGGACAGGAGCCTACGAGCAGTACTTC
>TRBJ2-2|TRBD1|TRBV5-1|-
CASRPGQGSGTGELFF
TGCGCCAGTAGACCGGGACAGGGGTCGGGCACCGGGGAGCTGTTTTTT
>TRBJ2-5|TRBD1|TRBV7-6|few
CASSLPGQGAGETQYF
TGTGCCAGCAGCCTCCCGGGACAGGGGGCCGGAGAGACCCAGTACTTC
>TRBJ1-2|-|TRBV5-1|-
CASSSTGTYGYTF
TGCGCCAGCAGCTCAACAGGGACCTATGGCTACACCTTC
>TRBJ2-1|-|TRBV9|-
CASSVGFGVTEGQFF
TGTGCCAGCAGCGTAGGGTTTGGGGTAACCGAGGGGCAGTTCTTC
>TRBJ2-7|-|TRBV30|once
CAWRALQSSYEQYF
TGTGCCTGGAGGGCCTTACAGAGCTCCTACGAGCAGTACTTC
>TRBJ2-7|TRBD1|TRBV12-5|-
CASGLGQGAQYF
TGTGCTAGTGGTTTGGGACAGGGTGCGCAGTACTTC
>TRBJ1-4|-|TRBV2|few
CASSGGEKLFF
TGTGCCAGCAGCGGGGGTGAAAAACTGTTTTTT
>TRBJ2-7|-|TRBV10-3|-
CAISEDTAPYEQYF
TGTGCCATCAGTGAGGATACAGCCCCCTACGAGCAGTACTTC
>TRBJ1-2|TRBD1|TRBV13|-
CASSTLGQEFNGYTF
TGTGCCAGCAGCACGTTGGGACAGGAGTTTAATGGCTACACCTTC
>TRBJ2-1|TRBD2|TRBV2|few
CATRSLAGGRDEQFF
TGTGCCACACGGTCCCTAGCGGGGGGGAGGGATGAGCAGTTCTTC
>TRBJ2-5|-|TRBV5-4|few
CASSLGQDHQETQYF
TGTGCCAGCAGCTTGGGACAGGACCATCAAGAGACCCAGTACTTC
>TRBJ2-2|TRBD1|TRBV5-1|few
CASSLQGQGNTGELFF
TGCGCCAGCAGCTTGCAGGGACAGGGGAACACCGGGGAGCTGTTTTTT
>TRBJ2-2|-|TRBV28|few
CASSILFGELFF
TGTGCCAGCAGTATTTTATTTGGGGAGCTGTTTTTT
>TRBJ1-1|-|TRBV6-1|-
CASSEAVQARIEAFF
TGTGCCAGCAGTGAAGCGGTGCAGGCCAGGATCGAAGCTTTCTTT
>TRBJ2-1|TRBD2|TRBV9|-
CASSLTSDFYNEQFF
TGTGCCAGCAGCTTAACTAGCGACTTCTACAATGAGCAGTTCTTC
>TRBJ2-7|TRBD2|TRBV2|-
CASTGSGILGYEQYF
TGTGCCAGCACGGGTAGCGGGATCCTCGGGTACGAGCAGTACTTC
>TRBJ2-7|-|TRBV4-1|few
CASSQSLNRRGSHEQYF
TGCGCCAGCAGCCAATCCCTCAACCGCAGGGGTTCCCACGAGCAGTACTTC
>TRBJ1-5|TRBD1|TRBV19|-
CASGGQGGNQPQHF
TGTGCCAGTGGGGGACAGGGAGGCAATCAGCCCCAGCATTTT
>TRBJ1-2|-|TRBV28|-
CASSLLERSYTF
TGTGCCAGCAGTTTATTGGAGCGAAGCTACACCTTC
>TRBJ2-3|TRBD2|TRBV7-2|-
CASTERPGLATDTQYF
TGTGCCAGCACCGAACGACCGGGACTAGCAACAGATACGCAGTATTTT
>TRBJ2-2|-|TRBV5-1|-
CASSFWGQNGELFF
TGCGCCAGCAGCTTCTGGGGGCAGAACGGGGAGCTGTTTTTT
>TRBJ2-7|TRBD1|TRBV10-1|-
CARGRGRAPSSYEQYF
TGCGCCAGGGGAAGGGGGCGAGCCCCAAGCTCCTACGAGCAGTACTTC
>TRBJ2-7|-|TRBV5-1|-
CASSLEGRGYEQYF
TGCGCCAGCAGCTTGGAGGGAAGGGGATACGAGCAGTACTTC
>TRBJ2-7|-|TRBV4-3|-
CASSQEHLDRSSYEQYF
TGCGCCAGCAGCCAAGAACACCTAGACAGGTCTTCCTACGAGCAGTACTTC
>TRBJ2-7|TRBD1|TRBV6-5|-
CASSKPGQGLYEQYF
TGTGCCAGCAGTAAACCGGGACAGGGGTTGTACGAGCAGTACTTC
>TRBJ1-5|-|TRBV29-1|-
CSVVDSAGQPQHF
TGCAGCGTTGTCGACAGTGCCGGTCAGCCCCAGCATTTT